This passage covers 14 T cell receptor beta chains from one sample sequenced in a study of T cells in AML relapse after transplant. Amplification used RNA template and a modified RACE PCR instead of multiplex PCR. TCRdb called the PCR reads again in MiXCR, with one record for every CDR3 protein. The sample holds around 1,100 distinct CDR3 sequences, 15% to 20% seen once. The sample consisted of bone marrow. The receptors derive from a human donor in good health.

Within the sample, this clonotype is large (0.1 to 1%). The chain has TRBV6-2 or TRBV6-3 and TRBJ2-3; perhaps TRBD1 as D (6 bases). Germline CDR1 MNHEY, CDR2 SVGEGT. The V gene lost 6 bases and the J gene lost 3 bases, with 10 bases spanning the gap. The CDR3 runs to 13 residues. The CDR3 loop is CASSHRETDTQYF. The CDR3 DNA is TGTGCCAGCAGCCACAGGGAAACAGATACGCAGTATTTT.

By share, this clonotype counts as large. The chain joins TRBV5-6 to TRBJ2-7, with 7 bases lining up with TRBD1. Germline CDR1 is SGHDT and CDR2 is YYEEEE. J gave up 2 bases and V 4 bases, and 9 bases lay outside the gene matches. This CDR3 spans 15 amino acids. The CDR3 protein is CASSLTGQIPYEQYV. Written as DNA, the CDR3 is TGTGCCAGCAGCCTCACGGGACAGATCCCCTACGAGCAGTACGTC.

V gene TRBV2 combines with J gene TRBJ2-3, with TRBD2 matching over 11 bases. This CDR3 contains 14 residues. Germline V CDR1 and CDR2: SNHLY, FYNNEI. The V and J ends lost 6 bases and 5 bases, in that order; junction bases with no gene match: 4. The CDR3 DNA reads TGTGCCAGCAGGATTAGCGGGAGGGGAGATACGCAGTATTTT. Translating it yields CASRISGRGDTQYF.

Judged by abundance, this clonotype is medium-sized. J is TRBJ2-1 and V is TRBV5-5; D remains ambiguous. The CDR3 covers 12 residues. Looked up from germline, CDR1 is SGHKS and CDR2 is YYEKEE (reference sequence). Trimming removed 0 bases at V and 6 bases at J, with 4 bases between. The CDR3 sequence: CASSLGVNEQFF. The CDR3 nucleotides read TGTGCCAGCAGCTTGGGGGTCAATGAGCAGTTCTTC.

In its sample, this clonotype is medium-sized (0.01 to 0.1%). The chain employs TRBV9 and TRBJ2-2; 9 bases are shared with TRBD2. The CDR3 runs to 17 residues. V was clipped by 4 bases and J by 4 bases; unmatched bases: 11. Germline values: CDR1 SGDLS, CDR2 YYNGEE. CDR3 in amino acids: CASSPRVSGGLTGELFF. The CDR3 nucleotides are TGTGCCAGCAGCCCCCGGGTTAGCGGGGGACTCACCGGGGAGCTGTTTTTT.

Relative to its sample, this clonotype is medium-sized (0.01 to 0.1%). This chain links TRBV7-9 with TRBJ2-1; D remains ambiguous. V lost 5 bases and J lost 4, with 12 bases in between. This CDR3 is 14 amino acids long. Germline-derived CDR1 and CDR2 are SEHNR and FQNEAQ (reference sequence). CDR3 loop: CASSPSGGYNEQFF. The CDR3 nucleotides read TGTGCCAGCAGCCCCTCGGGCGGATACAATGAGCAGTTCTTC.

This clonotype counts as medium-sized. V usage is TRBV19 and J usage is TRBJ2-1, with 9 bases lining up with TRBD2. Per germline, CDR1 LNHDA and CDR2 SQIVND (reference sequence). The V segment lost 1 base and the J segment 10 bases; nucleotides outside the gene matches: 14. The CDR3 is made up of 17 amino acids. For the CDR3, the DNA is TGTGCCAGTAGTATAGGAAGTTACGGACTAGCGACGATCGAGCAGTTCTTC. It translates to CASSIGSYGLATIEQFF.

By frequency in the sample, this clonotype is medium-sized. The V call is TRBV11-2, the J call TRBJ2-2, with D uncertain. The V gene's germline CDR1 is SGHAT and CDR2 FQNNGV. Trimming took 2 bases from V and 0 from J, leaving 7 bases between them. There are 15 residues in the CDR3. Here the CDR3 DNA reads TGTGCCAGCAGCTTATACCTAACGAACACCGGGGAGCTGTTTTTT. Amino acids: CASSLYLTNTGELFF. The full variable domain, completed using reference TRBV11-2 and TRBJ2-2, is EAGVAQSPRYKIIEKRQSVAFWCNPISGHATLYWYQQILGQGPKLLIQFQNNGVVDDSQLPKDRFSAERLKGVDSTLKIQPAKLEDSAVYLCASSLYLTNTGELFFGEGSRLTVL.

By frequency in the sample, this clonotype is medium-sized. The rearrangement links TRBV9 to TRBJ2-6, with 15 bases that match TRBD2. V lost 4 bases to trimming and J lost 4 bases; unmatched junction nucleotides: 9. CDR3 length: 19 amino acids. Germline V CDR1 and CDR2: SGDLS, YYNGEE. As DNA, the CDR3 is TGTGCCAGCAGCTACGGACTAGCGGGAGGGCTGGGCGGGGCCAACGTCCTGACTTTC. This gives the protein CASSYGLAGGLGGANVLTF.

In its sample, this clonotype is medium-sized. The chain uses TRBV5-1 and TRBJ2-5, with 10 bases fitting TRBD2. The CDR3 runs 14 residues. Trimming removed 3 bases from V and 5 bases from J; junction bases left unmatched: 4. CDR1 and CDR2 (germline): SGHRS, YFSETQ. For the CDR3, the DNA is TGCGCCAGCAGCTCAGGGACTAGCGCGGAGACCCAGTACTTC. This translates into CASSSGTSAETQYF. Variable domain in full (rest from reference TRBV5-1 and TRBJ2-5): KAGVTQTPRYLIKTRGQQVTLSCSPISGHRSVSWYQQTPGQGLQFLFEYFSETQRNKGNFPGRFSGRQFSNSRSEMNVSTLELGDSALYLCASSSGTSAETQYFGPGTRLLVL.

A word on this clonotype: The DNA is left out, because the CDR3 cannot be placed on it with certainty; the CDR3 is given as TCRdb lists it. The V gene is TRBV9, the J gene TRBJ1-2; TRBD1 is taken as the D call from the table, unchecked against the DNA. CDR1 is SGDLS and CDR2 is YYNGEE in the germline V gene. Including both end residues, the CDR3 is 15 amino acids long. The CDR3 loop reads CACSVEGRTGRGYTF.

This clonotype is termed large. The chain recombines TRBV6-6 with TRBJ2-7, with D perhaps matching TRBD2 (5 bases). CDR1 MNHNY and CDR2 SVGAGI come from the germline V gene (reference sequence). V was trimmed by 7 bases and J by 0 bases, leaving 10 bases between them. This CDR3 contains 13 residues. The CDR3 nucleotides are TGTGCCAGCAACGGACTGAGCTCCTACGAGCAGTACTTC. As protein: CASNGLSSYEQYF.

In its sample, this clonotype ranks as large. The rearrangement joins TRBV6-5 to TRBJ2-6; D gene ambiguous. This CDR3 spans 17 amino acids. Germline V gives CDR1 MNHEY, CDR2 SVGAGI. V was shortened by 6 bases and J by 0 bases, with 15 bases between the two germline ends. CDR3 nucleotides: TGTGCCAGCAGCCGCTTCCCTGTTCTCTCTGGGGCCAACGTCCTGACTTTC. The encoded protein is CASSRFPVLSGANVLTF.

This clonotype is classed as large. The V gene is TRBV20-1, the J gene TRBJ2-4; 8 positions match TRBD1. The CDR3 runs to 14 residues. V dropped 6 bases and J dropped 9; count of bases not matched to a gene: 13. Looked up from germline, CDR1 is DFQATT and CDR2 is SNEGSKA (reference sequence). CDR3 residues: CSAKGDRGEGIQYF. Written as DNA, the CDR3 is TGCAGTGCCAAAGGAGACAGGGGAGAGGGCATTCAGTACTTC.